This entry lists 9 T cell receptor beta chains sequenced from one sample in a study of T cell responses to AZD1222 COVID-19 vaccine. Here immunoSEQ multiplex PCR was the method, and the copy in TCRdb shows in-frame clones only, minus some. The data contain about 160,000 clones, roughly 88% of them seen just once; the ten biggest clones take up approximately 4.3%. Sequenced material: peripheral blood, taken 28 days after the second AZD1222 dose. These receptor sequences come from an adult who received the AZD1222 COVID-19 vaccine.

This chain links TRBV12-5 with TRBJ1-3; unclear D gene. The CDR3 is 15 amino acids. The V gene's germline CDR1 is LGHNT and CDR2 FRNRAP. With 5 bases removed from V and 0 bases from J, the gap between germline ends came to 11 bases. The CDR3 sequence: CASGPLGGSGNTIYF. CDR3 bases: TGTGCTAGTGGTCCCTTGGGAGGCTCTGGAAACACCATATATTTT. The whole variable domain, remainder taken from reference TRBV12-5 and TRBJ1-3, is DARVTQTPRHKVTEMGQEVTMRCQPILGHNTVFWYRQTMMQGLELLAYFRNRAPLDDSGMPKDRFSAEMPDATLATLKIQPSEPRDSAVYFCASGPLGGSGNTIYFGEGSWLTVV.

The J gene is TRBJ1-3, the V gene TRBV9, with no clear D. V dropped 0 bases and J dropped 0 bases, with 10 bases sitting between them. This CDR3 has 16 residues. Germline V gene data show CDR1 as SGDLS and CDR2 as YYNGEE. CDR3 DNA sequence: TGTGCCAGCAGCGTAGGGACTTTCCGCTCTGGAAACACCATATATTTT. This translates into CASSVGTFRSGNTIYF.

The rearrangement joins TRBV27 to TRBJ1-1; maybe TRBD1 (6 bases). This CDR3 is built from 14 residues. Germline CDR1 MNHEY, CDR2 SMNVEV (reference sequence). V was clipped by 6 bases and J by 1 base, with 12 bases between them. The CDR3 loop reads CASRWTVTNTEAFF. CDR3 nucleotides: TGTGCCAGCAGGTGGACAGTAACGAACACTGAAGCTTTCTTT.

The chain combines TRBV3-1 (or the pseudogene TRBV3-2) with TRBJ1-2; unclear D gene. CDR3 size: 13 residues. V was clipped by 0 bases and J by 4 bases, with 6 bases between them. CDR1 LGHDT and CDR2 YNNKEL come from the germline V gene (reference sequence). The CDR3 reads CASSQDRIYGYTF. CDR3 DNA sequence: TGTGCCAGCAGCCAAGATAGGATCTATGGCTACACCTTC.

The chain has TRBV6-1 and TRBJ2-1; no clear D gene. Looked up from germline, CDR1 is MNHNS and CDR2 is SASEGT. V was shortened by 1 base and J by 8 bases, with 3 bases between the two germline ends. The CDR3 contains 11 residues. CDR3 in DNA: TGTGCCAGCAGTGAAGTCTATGAGCAGTTCTTC. Protein sequence: CASSEVYEQFF.

The V gene is TRBV6-5, the J gene TRBJ2-1; no firm D call. V lost 0 bases, J lost 10 bases, and 10 bases lay in between. Germline V lookup: CDR1 MNHEY, CDR2 SVGAGI. CDR3 length equals 13 residues. The CDR3 region has the DNA TGTGCCAGCAGTTACTCGACCCCTCGAGAGCAGTTCTTC. Amino acids: CASSYSTPREQFF.

The chain is built from TRBV6-1 and TRBJ1-1, with D tentatively TRBD1 (5 bases). Germline values: CDR1 MNHNS, CDR2 SASEGT. With 0 bases removed from V and 4 bases from J, the gap between germline ends came to 15 bases. CDR3 length equals 16 residues. In DNA, the CDR3 is TGTGCCAGCAGTGAAGCACGAGGGGCTTTCGGCACTGAAGCTTTCTTT. Its translation: CASSEARGAFGTEAFF.

The chain carries TRBV5-1 and TRBJ1-1; no reliable D call. Trimming took 5 bases from V and 3 from J, leaving 8 bases between them. The V gene's germline CDR1 is SGHRS and CDR2 YFSETQ. The length of the CDR3 is 12 residues. The CDR3 spells CASRIGDTEAFF. In nucleotides, the CDR3 is TGCGCCAGCAGGATCGGGGACACTGAAGCTTTCTTT.

V is TRBV6-2 or TRBV6-3 and J is TRBJ1-3, with a tentative D call TRBD1 (6 bases). The CDR3 spans 12 residues. The V gene lost 4 bases and the J gene lost 7 bases, with 8 bases spanning the gap. Germline V gives CDR1 MNHEY, CDR2 SVGEGT. CDR3 amino acids: CASSFQGNTIYF. The CDR3 DNA sequence: TGTGCCAGCAGTTTCCAGGGGAACACCATATATTTT.